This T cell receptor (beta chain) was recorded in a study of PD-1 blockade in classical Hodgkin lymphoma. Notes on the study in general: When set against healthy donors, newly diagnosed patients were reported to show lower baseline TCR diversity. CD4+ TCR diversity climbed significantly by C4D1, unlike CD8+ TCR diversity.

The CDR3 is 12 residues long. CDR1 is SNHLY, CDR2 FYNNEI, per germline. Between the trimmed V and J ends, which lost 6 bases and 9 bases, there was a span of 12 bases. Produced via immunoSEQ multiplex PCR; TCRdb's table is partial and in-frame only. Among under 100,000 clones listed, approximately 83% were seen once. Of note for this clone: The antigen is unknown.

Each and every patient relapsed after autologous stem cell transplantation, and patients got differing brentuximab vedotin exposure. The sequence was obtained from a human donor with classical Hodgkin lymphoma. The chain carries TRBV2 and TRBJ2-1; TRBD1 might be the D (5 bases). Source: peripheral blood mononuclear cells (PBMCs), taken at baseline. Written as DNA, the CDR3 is TGTGCCAGCAGAGTTAGGGGCGGTGAGCAGTTCTTC. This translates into CASRVRGGEQFF. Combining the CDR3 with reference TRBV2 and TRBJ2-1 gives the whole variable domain EPEVTQTPSHQVTQMGQEVILRCVPISNHLYFYWYRQILGQKVEFLVSFYNNEISEKSEIFDDQFSVERPDGSNFTLKIRSTKLEDSAMYFCASRVRGGEQFFGPGTRLTVL.